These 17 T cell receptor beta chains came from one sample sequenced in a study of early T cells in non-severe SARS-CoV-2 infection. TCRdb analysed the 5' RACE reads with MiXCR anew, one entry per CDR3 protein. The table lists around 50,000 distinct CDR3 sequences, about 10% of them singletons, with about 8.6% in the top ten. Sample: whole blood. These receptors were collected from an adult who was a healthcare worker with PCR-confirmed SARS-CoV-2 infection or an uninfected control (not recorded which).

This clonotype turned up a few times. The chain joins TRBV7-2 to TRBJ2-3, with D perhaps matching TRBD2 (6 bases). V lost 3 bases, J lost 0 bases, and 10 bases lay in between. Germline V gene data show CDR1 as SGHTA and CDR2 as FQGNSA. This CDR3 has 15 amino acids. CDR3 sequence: CASSFSGRSTDTQYF. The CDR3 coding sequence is TGTGCCAGCAGCTTTTCCGGGAGAAGCACAGATACGCAGTATTTT. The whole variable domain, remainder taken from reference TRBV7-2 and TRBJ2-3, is GAGVSQSPSNKVTEKGKDVELRCDPISGHTALYWYRQSLGQGLEFLIYFQGNSAPDKSGLPSDRFSAERTGGSVSTLTIQRTQQEDSAVYLCASSFSGRSTDTQYFGPGTRLTVL.

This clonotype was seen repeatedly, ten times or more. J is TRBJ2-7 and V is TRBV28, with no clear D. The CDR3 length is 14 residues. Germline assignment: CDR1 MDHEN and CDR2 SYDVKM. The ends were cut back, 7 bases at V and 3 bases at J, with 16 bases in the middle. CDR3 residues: CASTAWENNYEQYF. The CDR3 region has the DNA TGTGCCAGCACCGCCTGGGAAAATAACTACGAGCAGTACTTC.

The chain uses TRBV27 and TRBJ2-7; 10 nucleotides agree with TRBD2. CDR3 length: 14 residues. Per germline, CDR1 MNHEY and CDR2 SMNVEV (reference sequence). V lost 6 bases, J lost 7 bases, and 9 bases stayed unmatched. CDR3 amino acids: CASSKLAGRSEQYF. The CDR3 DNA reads TGTGCCAGCAGCAAACTAGCGGGGCGAAGTGAGCAGTACTTC.

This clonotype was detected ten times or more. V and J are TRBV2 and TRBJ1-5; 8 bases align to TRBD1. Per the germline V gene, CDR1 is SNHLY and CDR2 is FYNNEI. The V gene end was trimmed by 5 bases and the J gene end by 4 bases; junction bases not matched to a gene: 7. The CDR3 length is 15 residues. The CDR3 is CASSRDRKINQPQHF. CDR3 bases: TGTGCCAGCAGTCGGGACAGGAAGATAAATCAGCCCCAGCATTTT.

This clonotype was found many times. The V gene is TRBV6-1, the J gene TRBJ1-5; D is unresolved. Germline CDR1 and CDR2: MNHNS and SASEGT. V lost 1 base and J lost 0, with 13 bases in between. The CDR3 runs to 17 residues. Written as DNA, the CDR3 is TGTGCCAGCAGTGAAGAGGCATCGTATTATAGCAATCAGCCCCAGCATTTT. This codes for CASSEEASYYSNQPQHF.

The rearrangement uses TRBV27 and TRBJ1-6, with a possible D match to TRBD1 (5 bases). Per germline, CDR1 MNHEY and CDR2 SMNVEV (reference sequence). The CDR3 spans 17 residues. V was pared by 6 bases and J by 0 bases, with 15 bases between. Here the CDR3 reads CASSPRGPSSYNSPLHF. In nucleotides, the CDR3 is TGTGCCAGCAGCCCCCGGGGCCCCAGCTCCTATAATTCACCCCTCCACTTT.

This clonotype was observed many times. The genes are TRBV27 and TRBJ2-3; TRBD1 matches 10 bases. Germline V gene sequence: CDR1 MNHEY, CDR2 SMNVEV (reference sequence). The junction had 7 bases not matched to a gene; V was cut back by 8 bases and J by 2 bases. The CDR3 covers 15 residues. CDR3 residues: CASGSGTGATDTQYF. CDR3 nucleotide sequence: TGTGCCAGCGGCTCCGGGACAGGGGCCACAGATACGCAGTATTTT.

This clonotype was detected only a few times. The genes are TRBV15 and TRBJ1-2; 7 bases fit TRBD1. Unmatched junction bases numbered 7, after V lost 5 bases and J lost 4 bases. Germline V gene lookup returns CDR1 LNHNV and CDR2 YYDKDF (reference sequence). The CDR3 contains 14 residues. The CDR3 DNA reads TGTGCCACCAGCGACAGGGACTATGGCTATGGCTACACCTTC. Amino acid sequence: CATSDRDYGYGYTF. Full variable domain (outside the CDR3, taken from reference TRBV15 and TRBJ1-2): DAMVIQNPRYQVTQFGKPVTLSCSQTLNHNVMYWYQQKSSQAPKLLFHYYDKDFNNEADTPDNFQSRRPNTSFCFLDIRSPGLGDTAMYLCATSDRDYGYGYTFGSGTRLTVV.

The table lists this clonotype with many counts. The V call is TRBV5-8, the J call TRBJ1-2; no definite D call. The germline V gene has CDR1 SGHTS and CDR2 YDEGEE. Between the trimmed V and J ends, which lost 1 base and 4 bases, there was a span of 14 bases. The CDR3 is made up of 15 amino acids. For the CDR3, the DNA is TGTGCCAGCAGCTTGAATATGGGCGGAAGCTATGGCTACACCTTC. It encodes CASSLNMGGSYGYTF.

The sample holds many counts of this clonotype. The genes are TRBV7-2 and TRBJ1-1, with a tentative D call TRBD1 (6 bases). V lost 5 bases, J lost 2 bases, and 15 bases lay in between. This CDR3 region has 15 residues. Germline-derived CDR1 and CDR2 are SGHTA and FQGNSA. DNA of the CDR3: TGTGCCAGCAGCATCCATCCGACAGGAAACACTGAAGCTTTCTTT. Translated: CASSIHPTGNTEAFF.

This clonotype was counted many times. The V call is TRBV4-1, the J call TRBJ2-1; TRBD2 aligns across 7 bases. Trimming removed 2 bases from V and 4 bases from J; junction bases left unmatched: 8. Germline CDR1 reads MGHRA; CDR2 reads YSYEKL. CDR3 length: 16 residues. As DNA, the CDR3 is TGCGCCAGCAGCCAACCGCGGGGGTCTGGATACAATGAGCAGTTCTTC. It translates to CASSQPRGSGYNEQFF.

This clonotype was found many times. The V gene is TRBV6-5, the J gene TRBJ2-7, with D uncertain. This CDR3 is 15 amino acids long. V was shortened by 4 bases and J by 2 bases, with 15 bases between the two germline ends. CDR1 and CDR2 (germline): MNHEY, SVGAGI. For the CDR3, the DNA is TGTGCCAGCAGTTCTGGTCAGGCGAAAGCCTACGAGCAGTACTTC. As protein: CASSSGQAKAYEQYF.

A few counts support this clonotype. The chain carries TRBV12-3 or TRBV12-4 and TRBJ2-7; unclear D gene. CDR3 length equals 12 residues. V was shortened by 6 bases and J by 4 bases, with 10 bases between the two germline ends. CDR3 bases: TGTGCCAGCAGCTACGCGATTTACGAGCAGTACTTC. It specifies CASSYAIYEQYF.

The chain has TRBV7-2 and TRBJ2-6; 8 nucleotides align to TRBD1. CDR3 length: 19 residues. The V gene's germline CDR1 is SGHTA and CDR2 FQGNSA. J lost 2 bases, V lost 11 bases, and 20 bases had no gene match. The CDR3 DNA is TGTGCCTCCCGGGGACCGGCAGGGGGCCTATGGGCTGGGGCCAACGTCCTGACTTTC. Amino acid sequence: CASRGPAGGLWAGANVLTF.

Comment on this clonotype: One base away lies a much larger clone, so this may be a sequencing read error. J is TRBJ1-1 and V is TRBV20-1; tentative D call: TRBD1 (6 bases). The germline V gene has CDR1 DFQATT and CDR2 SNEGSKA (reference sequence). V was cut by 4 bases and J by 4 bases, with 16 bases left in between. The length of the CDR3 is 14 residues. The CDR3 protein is CSATQGCEGTEAFF. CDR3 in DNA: TGCAGTGCTACGCAGGGGTGTGAGGGCACTGAAGCTTTCTTT.

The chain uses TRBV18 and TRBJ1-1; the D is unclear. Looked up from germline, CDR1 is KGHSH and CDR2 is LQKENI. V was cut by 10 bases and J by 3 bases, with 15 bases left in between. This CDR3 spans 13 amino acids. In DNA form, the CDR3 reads TGTGCCACGCAGATCGGGGAGGACACTGAAGCTTTCTTT. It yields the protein CATQIGEDTEAFF.

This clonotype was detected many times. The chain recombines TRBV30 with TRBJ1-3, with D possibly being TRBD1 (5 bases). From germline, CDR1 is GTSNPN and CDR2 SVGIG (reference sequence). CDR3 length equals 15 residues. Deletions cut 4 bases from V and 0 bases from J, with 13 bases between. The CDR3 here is CAWKRDGSSGNTIYF. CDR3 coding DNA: TGTGCCTGGAAGAGGGACGGAAGCTCTGGAAACACCATATATTTT.